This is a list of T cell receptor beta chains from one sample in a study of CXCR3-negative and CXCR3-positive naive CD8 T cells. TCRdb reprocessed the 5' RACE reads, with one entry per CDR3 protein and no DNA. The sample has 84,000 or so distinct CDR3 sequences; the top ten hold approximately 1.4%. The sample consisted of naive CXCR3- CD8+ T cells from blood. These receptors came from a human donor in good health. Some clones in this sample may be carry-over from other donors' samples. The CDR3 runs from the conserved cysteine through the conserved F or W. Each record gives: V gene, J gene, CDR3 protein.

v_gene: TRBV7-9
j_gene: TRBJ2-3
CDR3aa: CASSRPPLDTQYF

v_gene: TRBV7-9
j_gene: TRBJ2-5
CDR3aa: CASSLDGFEETQYF

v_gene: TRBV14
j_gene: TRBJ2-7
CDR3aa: CASSSGLAAYEQYF

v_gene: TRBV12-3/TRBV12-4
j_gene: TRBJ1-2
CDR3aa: CASSYPGAYLYGYTF

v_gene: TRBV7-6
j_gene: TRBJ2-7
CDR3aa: CASSFPKGEQYF

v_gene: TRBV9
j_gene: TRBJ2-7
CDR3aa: CASSAQIHQEQYF

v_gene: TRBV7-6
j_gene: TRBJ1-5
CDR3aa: CASAGNSNQPQHF

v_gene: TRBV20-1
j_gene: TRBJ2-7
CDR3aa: CSARDLSGQGPYEQYF

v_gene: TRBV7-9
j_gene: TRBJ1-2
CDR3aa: CASSLGQLYGYTF

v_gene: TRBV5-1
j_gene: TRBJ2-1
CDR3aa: CASSLKQGTYNEQFF

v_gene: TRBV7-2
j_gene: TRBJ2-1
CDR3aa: CASTEGASGGFSRFF

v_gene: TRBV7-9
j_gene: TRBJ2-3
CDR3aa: CASSFPRGTSDSGDTQYF

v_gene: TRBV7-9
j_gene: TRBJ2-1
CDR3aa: CASSWVAYEQFF

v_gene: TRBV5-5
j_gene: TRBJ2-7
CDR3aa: CASSLAQGASEQYF

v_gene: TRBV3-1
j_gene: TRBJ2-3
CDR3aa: CASSQGPQGADTQYF

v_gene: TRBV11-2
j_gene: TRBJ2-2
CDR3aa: CASSYQNTGELFF

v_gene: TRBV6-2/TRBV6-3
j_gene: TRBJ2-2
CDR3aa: CASSSWDLPNTGELFF

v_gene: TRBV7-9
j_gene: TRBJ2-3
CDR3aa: CASSLAGTLARDTQYF

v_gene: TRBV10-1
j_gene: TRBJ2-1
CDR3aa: CASSVRGQGIDEQFF

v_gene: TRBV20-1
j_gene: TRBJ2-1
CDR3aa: CSASRTENYEQFF

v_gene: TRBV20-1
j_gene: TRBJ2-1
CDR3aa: CSASHDRSSYNEQFF

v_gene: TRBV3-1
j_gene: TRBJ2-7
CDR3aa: CASSLRGLAGDTQQYF

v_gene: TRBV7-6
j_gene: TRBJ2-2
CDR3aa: CASSPGVAGGLNTGELFF

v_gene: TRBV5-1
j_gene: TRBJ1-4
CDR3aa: CASSSWTDEKLFF

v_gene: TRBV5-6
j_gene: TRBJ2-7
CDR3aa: CASSPRQSYEQYF

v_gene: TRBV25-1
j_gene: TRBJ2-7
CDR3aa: CASRVQNSYEQYF

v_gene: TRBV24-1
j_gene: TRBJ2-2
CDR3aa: CATSDFRNTGELFF

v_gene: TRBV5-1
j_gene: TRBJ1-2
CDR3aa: CASSLDTTTPIYGYTF

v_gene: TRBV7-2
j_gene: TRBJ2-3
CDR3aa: CASSSTPEWGGSTDTQYF

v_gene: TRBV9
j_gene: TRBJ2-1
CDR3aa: CASSVGTWGNEQFF

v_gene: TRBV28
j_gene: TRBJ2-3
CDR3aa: CASSPLLAPDTQYF